There are many counts of the clone carrying this TCR beta chain. Clones were read by immunoSEQ multiplex PCR, and TCRdb kept only the in-frame ones, dropping some. Of 200,000 to 250,000 clones in the sample, about 80% are singletons; the top ten hold over 2.5%. The length of the CDR3 is 12 residues. V was shortened by 2 bases and J by 7 bases, with 8 bases between the two germline ends. Germline assignment: CDR1 MNHEY and CDR2 SMNVEV (reference sequence). The source of the sample is a study of blood T cell repertoires in COVID-19. Across the whole study: From the United States, Italy and Spain came samples of acute and convalescent COVID-19. T cells, B-cell-depleted T cells, or PBMCs provided the cDNA or gDNA that served as material.

The sample consisted of peripheral blood. The chain employs TRBV27 and TRBJ1-2; D unresolved. This clonotype was sampled from a woman in her 30s who had recovered from COVID-19. The CDR3 DNA is TGTGCCAGCAGTTTAGGCGGGGTTGGCTACACCTTC. This codes for CASSLGGVGYTF.